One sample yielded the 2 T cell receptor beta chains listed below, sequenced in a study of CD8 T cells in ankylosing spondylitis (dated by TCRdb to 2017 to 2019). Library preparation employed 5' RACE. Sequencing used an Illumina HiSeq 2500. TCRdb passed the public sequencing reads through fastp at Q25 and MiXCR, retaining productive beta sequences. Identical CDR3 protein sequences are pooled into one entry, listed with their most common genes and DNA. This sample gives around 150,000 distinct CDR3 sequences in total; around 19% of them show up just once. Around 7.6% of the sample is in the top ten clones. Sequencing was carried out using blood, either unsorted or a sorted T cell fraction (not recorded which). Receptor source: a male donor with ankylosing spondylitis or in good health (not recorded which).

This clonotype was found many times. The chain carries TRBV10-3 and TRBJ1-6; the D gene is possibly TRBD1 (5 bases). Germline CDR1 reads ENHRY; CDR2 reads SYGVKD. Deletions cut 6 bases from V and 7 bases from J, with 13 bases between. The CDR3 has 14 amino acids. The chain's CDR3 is CAIRTGTDNSPLHF. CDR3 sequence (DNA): TGTGCCATCAGGACCGGGACTGACAATTCACCCCTCCACTTT.

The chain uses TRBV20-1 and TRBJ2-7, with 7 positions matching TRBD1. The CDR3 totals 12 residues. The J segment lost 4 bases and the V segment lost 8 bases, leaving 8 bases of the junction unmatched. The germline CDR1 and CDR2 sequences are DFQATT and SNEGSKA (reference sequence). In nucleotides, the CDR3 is TGCAGTTCAACAGGGGCCGTTTACGAGCAGTACTTC. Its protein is CSSTGAVYEQYF.